These 3 T cell receptor beta chains were all obtained from the same sample, sequenced in a study of OX40 agonist ivuxolimab in advanced cancers. Libraries were prepared by immunoSEQ multiplex PCR; TCRdb keeps only in-frame clonotypes and omits some of them. The sample contains approximately 44,000 clones, around 80% of which appear only once. Here the sequenced sample was CD4+ or CD8+ T cells sorted from blood, taken in a trial of the OX40 agonist ivuxolimab. The source of these receptors is an adult with an advanced solid tumor such as melanoma, head and neck, liver or kidney cancer.

V gene TRBV7-9 combines with J gene TRBJ1-4; TRBD1 is a possible D gene (6 bases). Germline V CDR1 and CDR2: SEHNR, FQNEAQ (reference sequence). There are 12 residues in the CDR3. V was clipped by 5 bases and J by 11 bases, with 12 bases between them. CDR3 in DNA: TGTGCCAGCAGCCATTTCCAGGGGAAACTGTTTTTT. This sequence encodes CASSHFQGKLFF.

This clone has just one count. The rearrangement uses TRBV5-4 and TRBJ2-6; the D gene could be TRBD1 or TRBD2 (5 bases each). The V gene lost 4 bases and the J gene lost 1 base, with 15 bases spanning the gap. CDR1 SGHNT and CDR2 YYREEE come from the germline V gene (reference sequence). The CDR3 totals 17 residues. Here the CDR3 reads CASSPGEGKSGANVLTF. The CDR3 DNA reads as TGTGCCAGCAGCCCGGGTGAGGGGAAATCTGGGGCCAACGTCCTGACTTTC.

The CDR3 sequence is CASTLTGPSSGNTIYF. The CDR3 bases are TGTGCCAGCACACTAACAGGACCCAGCTCTGGAAACACCATATATTTT. This sequence joins TRBV5-5 and TRBJ1-3; a weak D match, TRBD1 (5 bases). The V gene's germline CDR1 is SGHKS and CDR2 YYEKEE (reference sequence). This CDR3 comprises 16 residues. With 6 bases removed from V and 0 bases from J, the gap between germline ends came to 16 bases.